The rows below give T cell receptor beta chains drawn from one sample of a study of blood T cell repertoires in COVID-19. Using immunoSEQ multiplex PCR, the repertoire was profiled, and TCRdb retains in-frame clones only, with some absent. The sample yields more than 300,000 clones, roughly 80% seen once. What was sequenced was PBMCs or T cells enriched from blood (not recorded which). The receptors shown here come from a woman in her forties or fifties who had recovered from COVID-19. The CDR3 runs from the conserved cysteine through the conserved F or W. Fields, in order: D gene, clone size, J gene, V gene, CDR3 DNA, CDR3 protein. The D gene is left open where the match is weak. Expanded clones get a size class; other rows say once, few or many, or leave the size out.

-,-,TRBJ2-1,TRBV21-1,TGTGCCAGCAGCCCCGGGACACCGAGCTCCTACAATGAGCAGTTCTTC,CASSPGTPSSYNEQFF
TRBD1,-,TRBJ1-6,TRBV19,TGTGCCAGTAGCCGGGACAGGGGGCCTAATTCACCCCTCCACTTT,CASSRDRGPNSPLHF
TRBD1,-,TRBJ1-3,TRBV11-3,TGTGCCAGCAGTTGGACAGGGGGCATTTCTGGAAACACCATATATTTT,CASSWTGGISGNTIYF
TRBD1,-,TRBJ1-2,TRBV30,TGTGCCCGGATGACAGGGGATCTGCGTGGCTACACCTTC,CARMTGDLRGYTF
-,-,TRBJ1-6,TRBV3-1/TRBV3-2,TGTGCCAGCAGCCACCCGGGAGGCATCGATTCACCCCTCCACTTT,CASSHPGGIDSPLHF
-,once,TRBJ2-7,TRBV21-1,TGTGCCAGCAGCAACCCTCCGGAAAAACTAACCTACGAGCAGTACTTC,CASSNPPEKLTYEQYF
TRBD1,-,TRBJ1-4,TRBV27,TGTGCCAGCAGTTCAATCCGACAGGGGGCATATCGAAAACTGTTTTTT,CASSSIRQGAYRKLFF
TRBD1,few,TRBJ1-2,TRBV18,TGTGCCAGCTCACCCTCCTTAACAGGGGTAGGAGGCTACACCTTC,CASSPSLTGVGGYTF
TRBD2,few,TRBJ2-1,TRBV29-1,TGCAGCGGTAACAGCGGGAGGTCACCACCCTACAATGAGCAGTTCTTC,CSGNSGRSPPYNEQFF
TRBD2,once,TRBJ2-2,TRBV7-2,TGTGCCAGCAGCCCGGGACTACACACCGGGGAGCTGTTTTTT,CASSPGLHTGELFF
-,-,TRBJ1-2,TRBV27,TGTGCCAGCAGTTCCCTAGACAGAACAGCTAACTATGGCTACACCTTC,CASSSLDRTANYGYTF
TRBD1,-,TRBJ1-2,TRBV6-5,TGTGCCAGCAGATCAGACAGGGGCTACTATGGCTACACCTTC,CASRSDRGYYGYTF
TRBD1,-,TRBJ2-7,TRBV7-8,TGTGCCAGCAGCTTAGCCCAGACAGGGACGGCCTACGAGCAGTACTTC,CASSLAQTGTAYEQYF
TRBD1,-,TRBJ2-5,TRBV7-8,TGTGCCAGCAGCTTGATAGACAGGGTGGCAGAGACCCAGTACTTC,CASSLIDRVAETQYF
TRBD2,-,TRBJ2-1,TRBV27,TGTGCCAGCAGTTTAGGAACCCAGACTAGCGGGACCTTGGGTGAGCAGTTCTTC,CASSLGTQTSGTLGEQFF
-,-,TRBJ1-6,TRBV30,TGTGCCTGGAGTGTACTGGAGTTTGATTCACCCCTCCACTTT,CAWSVLEFDSPLHF
TRBD1,-,TRBJ2-7,TRBV29-1,TGCAGCGTTCGCCGACCCTCGACAGGGAGCTCCTACGAGCAGTACTTC,CSVRRPSTGSSYEQYF
-,few,TRBJ1-6,TRBV3-1/TRBV3-2,TGTGCCAGCAGCCAAGGGGAGGCCCGATATAATTCACCCCTCCACTTT,CASSQGEARYNSPLHF
-,-,TRBJ1-2,TRBV19,TGTGCCAGTAGTAAACTACTTCCGTCGGTAGGTTCAAGTGGCTACACCTTC,CASSKLLPSVGSSGYTF
TRBD2,-,TRBJ2-3,TRBV6-2/TRBV6-3,TGTGCCAGCAGTCGACTAGCGGGGGCCCTCACAGATACGCAGTATTTT,CASSRLAGALTDTQYF
-,-,TRBJ2-1,TRBV5-5,TGTGCCAGCAGCTTGGACTGGTCCAATGAGCAGTTCTTC,CASSLDWSNEQFF
TRBD1,-,TRBJ1-1,TRBV19,TGTGCCAGTAGTATACAGGGGGCGGGTTTAGCTGAAGCTTTCTTT,CASSIQGAGLAEAFF
-,-,TRBJ1-2,TRBV6-5,TGTGCCAGCAGTCCGGGGGGGCAAAACTATGGCTACACCTTC,CASSPGGQNYGYTF
-,-,TRBJ1-5,TRBV19,TGTGCCAGTACCCTCCTAGGGGGCAATCAGCCCCAGCATTTT,CASTLLGGNQPQHF
TRBD2,few,TRBJ2-7,TRBV2,TGTGCCAGCAGTGATGCCAGCGGGGCTTACGAGCAGTACTTC,CASSDASGAYEQYF
TRBD1,-,TRBJ2-7,TRBV9,TGTGCCAGCAGCGTGGACCCGGGACAGGGGTACGAGCAGTACTTC,CASSVDPGQGYEQYF
TRBD2,-,TRBJ2-1,TRBV11-3,TGTGCCAGCAGCTTGGGGGGGTCCAGCTCCTACAATGAGCAGTTCTTC,CASSLGGSSSYNEQFF
-,once,TRBJ1-1,TRBV6-5,TGTGCCAGCAGGCAGGGGAACACTGAAGCTTTCTTT,CASRQGNTEAFF
-,-,TRBJ1-1,TRBV18,TGTGCCAGCTCACCATTGAACGGGGACACTGAAGCTTTCTTT,CASSPLNGDTEAFF
TRBD1,-,TRBJ1-2,TRBV30,TGTGCCTGGAGGACGTCGGGACAGAATAACTATGGCTACACCTTC,CAWRTSGQNNYGYTF
TRBD1,-,TRBJ1-5,TRBV19,TGTGCCAGTAGTAGGGGGACAGGGGGGCCCAGCAATCAGCCCCAGCATTTT,CASSRGTGGPSNQPQHF
-,many,TRBJ2-7,TRBV10-3,TGTGCCATCAGGAAGGGGCCGTCCTCCTACGAGCAGTACTTC,CAIRKGPSSYEQYF
-,-,TRBJ1-1,TRBV5-6,TGTGCCAGCAGCTTGGATCCGCCTGGCCCCATGAACACTGAAGCTTTCTTT,CASSLDPPGPMNTEAFF
TRBD1,-,TRBJ2-3,TRBV9,TGTGCCAGCAGCGCCCGGACAGGGCAAGGGTTGCAGGCTGGCACAGATACGCAGTATTTT,CASSARTGQGLQAGTDTQYF
TRBD1,-,TRBJ1-2,TRBV5-6,TGTGCCAGCAGCTTCCGGGACAGGGCCGGCTACACCTTC,CASSFRDRAGYTF
TRBD2,-,TRBJ2-1,TRBV5-1,TGCGCCACCAGGGTCAGTGATCGGGGATATGTAACCGGGACTAGCGGGGGGCAAAACAATGAGCAGTTCTTC,CATRVSDRGYVTGTSGGQNNEQFF
-,-,TRBJ1-3,TRBV25-1,TGTGCCAGCGAGACTCCAGTGGGAAACACCATATATTTT,CASETPVGNTIYF
TRBD1,-,TRBJ2-5,TRBV3-1/TRBV3-2,TGTGCCAGCAGCTCAACAGGGGGCAGAGAGACCCAGTACTTC,CASSSTGGRETQYF
-,once,TRBJ1-3,TRBV7-2,TGTGCCAGCAGCCCCAGACCCCTTAACAGGGTTCAAAACACCATATATTTT,CASSPRPLNRVQNTIYF
-,-,TRBJ1-1,TRBV21-1,TGTGCCACCTATCCTGATCGGACAGTAGGGGCCGAATCGCCTGAAGCTTTCTTT,CATYPDRTVGAESPEAFF
TRBD1,-,TRBJ1-6,TRBV15,TGTGCCACCAGCAGAGTGACAGGGGGGAATTCACCCCTCCACTTT,CATSRVTGGNSPLHF
-,-,TRBJ2-5,TRBV9,TGTGCCAGCAGCGTACGGACGGCCGGGAGAGGGACCCAGTACTTC,CASSVRTAGRGTQYF
-,-,TRBJ1-2,TRBV27,TGTGCCAGCAGCCGGGAAGGGCTCGGGGGGCTAGGCTATGGCTACACCTTC,CASSREGLGGLGYGYTF
-,-,TRBJ1-1,TRBV9,TGTGCCAGCAGCGTAGAGGGAGGGGCAGGCGGCTCGCGCACTGAAGCTTTCTTT,CASSVEGGAGGSRTEAFF
-,-,TRBJ1-5,TRBV10-3,TGTGCCATTGCAGATAGCAATCAGCCCCAGCATTTT,CAIADSNQPQHF
TRBD1,-,TRBJ1-4,TRBV19,TGTGCCAGCGGGGACAGGGTTAATGAAAAACTGTTTTTT,CASGDRVNEKLFF
-,-,TRBJ2-1,TRBV5-4,TGTGCCAGCAGACCCGACAGCCTATACAATGAGCAGTTCTTC,CASRPDSLYNEQFF
TRBD2,-,TRBJ2-2,TRBV2,TGTGCCAGCAGTACTAGCGGGGGGGCCCGGGAGCTGTTTTTT,CASSTSGGARELFF
TRBD1,-,TRBJ2-1,TRBV7-9,TGTGCCAGCAGTTTTGCAGGGGGATTTAGGGCCTACAATGAGCAGTTCTTC,CASSFAGGFRAYNEQFF
TRBD1,-,TRBJ1-5,TRBV19,TGTGCCAGTAGTATTCCGGGACAGGGGGACAATCAGCCCCAGCATTTT,CASSIPGQGDNQPQHF
-,-,TRBJ1-5,TRBV2,TGTGCCAGCAATGCCCTGGGAGGGGTCGGTCAGCCCCAGCATTTT,CASNALGGVGQPQHF
-,-,TRBJ1-3,TRBV5-1,TGCGCCAGCAGCTTCGGCGCGGGGAGGCCTGGAAACACCATATATTTT,CASSFGAGRPGNTIYF
-,-,TRBJ1-5,TRBV28,TGTGCCAGCAGTCCGCAGTCAGCGCCCAATCAGCCCCAGCATTTT,CASSPQSAPNQPQHF
-,-,TRBJ1-4,TRBV20-1,TGCAGTGCTAGTTATAGTCGGGGAGAAAATGAAAAACTGTTTTTT,CSASYSRGENEKLFF
-,-,TRBJ1-1,TRBV6-5,TGTGCCAGCATTACAGGCGTTGAAGCTTTCTTT,CASITGVEAFF
TRBD2,-,TRBJ2-1,TRBV7-3,TGTGCCAGCTCGGCGGGAGGGATATACGAGCAGTTCTTC,CASSAGGIYEQFF
-,-,TRBJ2-7,TRBV5-1,TGCGCCAGCAGCCCGACCTCCCGGGAGCGGCAGTACTTC,CASSPTSRERQYF
TRBD1,-,TRBJ2-2,TRBV18,TGTGCCAGCTCATACAAGACAGGGGACACCGGGGAGCTGTTTTTT,CASSYKTGDTGELFF
TRBD2,-,TRBJ2-3,TRBV3-1/TRBV3-2,TGTGCCAGCAGCCAAGCCTCGATCTACTCGGCTAGCGGGGGAAGGGCGCAGTATTTT,CASSQASIYSASGGRAQYF